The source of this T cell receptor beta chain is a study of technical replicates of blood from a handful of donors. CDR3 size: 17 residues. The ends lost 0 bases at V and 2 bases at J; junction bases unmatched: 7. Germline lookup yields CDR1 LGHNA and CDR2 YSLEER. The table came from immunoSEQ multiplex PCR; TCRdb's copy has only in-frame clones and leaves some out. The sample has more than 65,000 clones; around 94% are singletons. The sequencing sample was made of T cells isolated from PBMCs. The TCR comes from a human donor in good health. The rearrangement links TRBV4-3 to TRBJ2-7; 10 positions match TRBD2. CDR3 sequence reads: CASSQEEGTSAAYEQYF. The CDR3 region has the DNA TGCGCCAGCAGCCAAGAAGAAGGGACTAGCGCCGCCTACGAGCAGTACTTC.